The 10 T cell receptor beta chains presented below share a single source sample, sequenced in a study of cytomegalovirus exposure and HLA in healthy donors. Only in-frame clones appear in the TCRdb table, and some are missing; sequencing was by immunoSEQ multiplex PCR. The profile covers about 330,000 clones, with 75% to 90% appearing a single time and 0.84% taken by the ten largest. The sample comprised PBMCs. These receptors were taken from a woman aged 18-29 years in good health and CMV-seronegative.

The CDR3 loop reads CASSLSPPGQVIFGEQYF. CDR3 in DNA: TGTGCCAGCAGCTTATCCCCGCCGGGACAGGTTATTTTCGGCGAGCAGTACTTC. This chain links TRBV5-5 with TRBJ2-7; the match to TRBD1 covers 8 bases. Germline V gene lookup returns CDR1 SGHKS and CDR2 YYEKEE (reference sequence). CDR3 length equals 18 residues. The junction had 19 bases not matched to a gene; V was cut back by 2 bases and J by 6 bases.

The chain employs TRBV7-2 and TRBJ1-1; 8 nucleotides match TRBD1. V was clipped by 3 bases and J by 8 bases; unmatched bases: 2. Looked up from germline, CDR1 is SGHTA and CDR2 is FQGNSA. CDR3 length: 12 residues. This CDR3 reads CASSLRDREAFF. DNA for the CDR3: TGTGCCAGCAGCTTGAGGGACAGGGAAGCTTTCTTT.

In DNA form, the CDR3 reads TGTGCCAGCAGCTTCAGCGGGCAAACCTACGAGCAGTACTTC. It yields the protein CASSFSGQTYEQYF. The chain combines TRBV7-8 with TRBJ2-7; tentative D call: TRBD2 (6 bases). The V gene lost 3 bases and the J gene lost 2 bases, with 11 bases spanning the gap. Germline lookup yields CDR1 SGHVS and CDR2 FQNEAQ. This CDR3 is 14 amino acids long.

The chain joins TRBV5-6 to TRBJ1-3; D is perhaps TRBD1 (6 bases). CDR1 is SGHDT, CDR2 YYEEEE, per germline. The CDR3 contains 14 residues. V was shortened by 4 bases and J by 0 bases, with 8 bases between the two germline ends. CDR3 coding DNA: TGTGCCAGCAGCCCAGGGGTCTCTGGAAACACCATATATTTT. Translating it yields CASSPGVSGNTIYF.

The V and J genes are TRBV2 and TRBJ1-2; TRBD1 aligns across 7 bases. Germline V gives CDR1 SNHLY, CDR2 FYNNEI. The CDR3 loop spans 13 amino acids. Losses at the gene ends were 10 bases for V and 4 bases for J; bases not matched to a gene: 9. The CDR3 reads CAIGTARFYGYTF. The CDR3 DNA reads as TGTGCCATCGGGACAGCGAGATTCTATGGCTACACCTTC.

This rearrangement joins TRBV15 to TRBJ1-5, with D possibly being TRBD1 (5 bases). CDR1 and CDR2 (germline): LNHNV, YYDKDF (reference sequence). The CDR3 sequence is 13 residues long. V lost 2 bases and J lost 6, with 8 bases in between. The CDR3: CATSRQGGQPQHF. Written as DNA, the CDR3 is TGTGCCACCAGCAGACAGGGTGGTCAGCCCCAGCATTTT.

CDR3 bases: TGTGCCAGCAGTGAAATCGCTAGCGGGACTACCGGGGAGCTGTTTTTT. Translated, it gives CASSEIASGTTGELFF. The rearrangement uses TRBV2 and TRBJ2-2, with 9 nucleotides matching TRBD2. This CDR3 region has 16 residues. J was trimmed by 5 bases and V by 2 bases; bases with no gene match: 6. Germline V gene data show CDR1 as SNHLY and CDR2 as FYNNEI. Full variable domain (remainder filled in from reference TRBV2 and TRBJ2-2): EPEVTQTPSHQVTQMGQEVILRCVPISNHLYFYWYRQILGQKVEFLVSFYNNEISEKSEIFDDQFSVERPDGSNFTLKIRSTKLEDSAMYFCASSEIASGTTGELFFGEGSRLTVL.

V usage is TRBV27 and J usage is TRBJ1-5, with unresolved D. Between the trimmed V and J ends, which lost 6 bases and 1 base, there was a span of 13 bases. The CDR3 loop spans 15 amino acids. Germline CDR1 MNHEY, CDR2 SMNVEV (reference sequence). DNA for the CDR3: TGTGCCAGCAGAGACCGACTCACAAGCAATCAGCCCCAGCATTTT. This gives the protein CASRDRLTSNQPQHF.

The chain uses TRBV18 and TRBJ2-5; 8 bases line up with TRBD2. This CDR3 has 14 residues. V trimming: 4 bases; J trimming: 5 bases; junction bases outside the gene matches: 6. CDR1 KGHSH and CDR2 LQKENI come from the germline V gene. The CDR3 bases are TGTGCCAGCTCACTCGGGACTAGTGGGGAGACCCAGTACTTC. Its protein product is CASSLGTSGETQYF.

J is TRBJ1-2 and V is TRBV6-5; 8 positions match TRBD1. V trimming: 7 bases; J trimming: 2 bases; junction bases outside the gene matches: 3. The CDR3 has 13 amino acids. Germline assignment: CDR1 MNHEY and CDR2 SVGAGI. CDR3 sequence (DNA): TGTGCCAGCACCAGGACAGGGAACTATGGCTACACCTTC. As protein: CASTRTGNYGYTF.